Each of the 14 T cell receptor beta chains below was sequenced from the same sample in a study of cytomegalovirus exposure and HLA in healthy donors. Primers for the PCR totalled 60 Vbeta and 13 Jbeta. Produced via immunoSEQ multiplex PCR; TCRdb's table is partial and in-frame only. The sample has roughly 160,000 clones, approximately 80% seen once. The sequencing input was PBMCs. All receptors derive from a boy younger than 10 in good health and CMV-seronegative.

The chain recombines TRBV7-2 with TRBJ2-5, with TRBD1 matching 11 bases. The germline V gene has CDR1 SGHTA and CDR2 FQGNSA. The junction had 7 bases not matched to a gene; V was cut back by 5 bases and J by 5 bases. This CDR3 comprises 15 residues. The CDR3 spells CASSRGTGGMETQYF. Written as DNA, the CDR3 is TGTGCCAGCAGCCGTGGGACAGGGGGTATGGAGACCCAGTACTTC.

This clone was recorded only once. This sequence joins TRBV7-2 and TRBJ1-1; D might be TRBD1 (5 bases). The V and J ends lost 1 base and 1 base respectively, with 10 bases between them. Per the germline V gene, CDR1 is SGHTA and CDR2 is FQGNSA. CDR3 length: 15 residues. The DNA for the CDR3 is TGTGCCAGCAGCTTAGTGGCGACAGAGAACACTGAAGCTTTCTTT. This sequence encodes CASSLVATENTEAFF.

The chain employs TRBV30 and TRBJ1-6; tentatively, D is TRBD1 (6 bases). The germline gives CDR1 GTSNPN, CDR2 SVGIG (reference sequence). V lost 3 bases to trimming and J lost 7 bases, with 16 bases between them. The CDR3 spans 15 residues. As DNA, the CDR3 is TGTGCCTGGAGCAGGGACATCGGGGGGAATTCACCCCTCCACTTT. Encoded protein: CAWSRDIGGNSPLHF.

This sequence joins TRBV7-3 and TRBJ2-7; the match to TRBD1 covers 7 bases. After removal of 5 bases from V and 3 bases from J, the junction contained 10 bases not matched to a gene. This CDR3 is built from 15 residues. Germline V lookup: CDR1 SGHTA, CDR2 FQGTGA. The CDR3 nucleotides are TGTGCCAGCAGCCCCCAAGAGACAGGGATCTACGAGCAGTACTTC. Its protein is CASSPQETGIYEQYF.

In DNA, the CDR3 is TGTGCCAGCAGCTGGGGACAGGGAGGCACTGAAGCTTTCTTT. Protein: CASSWGQGGTEAFF. The V and J genes are TRBV7-9 and TRBJ1-1; 9 bases align to TRBD1. This CDR3 is built from 14 residues. V trimming: 4 bases; J trimming: 4 bases; junction bases outside the gene matches: 4. The germline V gene encodes CDR1 SEHNR and CDR2 FQNEAQ (reference sequence).

This clone was counted once. The chain carries TRBV5-4 and TRBJ1-2, with no clear D. The CDR3 is made up of 13 amino acids. Per the germline V gene, CDR1 is SGHNT and CDR2 is YYREEE (reference sequence). V shed 0 bases and J shed 1 base, with 4 bases lying between them. The CDR3 sequence: CASSLDSNYGYTF. In DNA, the CDR3 is TGTGCCAGCAGCTTGGACAGTAACTATGGCTACACCTTC.

In DNA, the CDR3 is TGCGCCAGCAGCCCCGGAGAGGGAGCTAATGAAAAACTGTTTTTT. This sequence encodes CASSPGEGANEKLFF. This rearrangement joins TRBV4-3 to TRBJ1-4, with no clear D. The CDR3 consists of 15 residues. V lost 4 bases and J 3 bases, leaving 12 bases between the germline ends. The germline V gene has CDR1 LGHNA and CDR2 YSLEER.

This clone was seen once. Here the CDR3 DNA reads TGTGCCAGCAGCCCCCAGGGGACAGGGTGGAACACTGAAGCTTTCTTT. This gives the protein CASSPQGTGWNTEAFF. The rearrangement uses TRBV5-4 and TRBJ1-1; 9 bases are shared with TRBD1. Germline V lookup: CDR1 SGHNT, CDR2 YYREEE (reference sequence). Germline trimming cut 4 bases from V and 1 base from J; bases unmatched to any gene: 8. This CDR3 comprises 16 residues.

This clone was seen once. The chain combines TRBV5-1 with TRBJ1-1; D not resolved. V was cut by 4 bases and J by 0 bases, with 10 bases left in between. The CDR3 is 14 amino acids. The germline gives CDR1 SGHRS, CDR2 YFSETQ. CDR3 protein: CASSRLDMNTEAFF. The CDR3 nucleotides read TGCGCCAGCAGCCGTCTAGATATGAACACTGAAGCTTTCTTT.

V usage is TRBV25-1 and J usage is TRBJ2-1; D not certain. The CDR3 consists of 16 residues. Germline CDR1 MGHDK, CDR2 SYGVNS. The V end lost 0 bases, the J end lost 0 bases, and 9 bases lay between the germline ends. The CDR3 protein is CASSEYEASSYNEQFF. In DNA form, the CDR3 reads TGTGCCAGCAGTGAATACGAGGCGAGCTCCTACAATGAGCAGTTCTTC.

The gene calls are TRBV7-9 and TRBJ2-5; D gene uncertain. V dropped 5 bases and J dropped 3 bases, with 10 bases sitting between them. The CDR3 is 13 residues long. Looked up from germline, CDR1 is SEHNR and CDR2 is FQNEAQ (reference sequence). This CDR3 reads CASSPHSKETQYF. As DNA, the CDR3 is TGTGCCAGCAGCCCGCACAGTAAAGAGACCCAGTACTTC.

CDR3 sequence reads: CASSLRRGSWEKLFF. CDR3 DNA: TGTGCCAGCAGTTTAAGAAGGGGTAGTTGGGAAAAACTGTTTTTT. V and J are TRBV6-5 and TRBJ1-4; D is perhaps TRBD1 (5 bases). The V gene lost 4 bases and the J gene lost 8 bases, with 17 bases spanning the gap. Germline CDR1 reads MNHEY; CDR2 reads SVGAGI. This CDR3 contains 15 residues.

The CDR3 sequence: CASSEGSSTEAFF. In DNA form, the CDR3 reads TGTGCCAGCAGCGAGGGATCGAGTACTGAAGCTTTCTTT. The chain carries TRBV7-9 and TRBJ1-1, with unresolved D. The CDR3 loop spans 13 amino acids. From germline, CDR1 is SEHNR and CDR2 FQNEAQ (reference sequence). V lost 5 bases and J 5 bases, leaving 12 bases between the germline ends.

The chain couples TRBV28 to TRBJ1-2; D remains ambiguous. The V gene lost 4 bases and the J gene lost 5 bases, with 8 bases spanning the gap. The CDR3 length is 12 residues. CDR1 is MDHEN and CDR2 is SYDVKM in the germline V gene. The CDR3, as DNA: TGTGCCAGCAGTTCCCTAGGTTATGGCTACACCTTC. Its protein product is CASSSLGYGYTF.